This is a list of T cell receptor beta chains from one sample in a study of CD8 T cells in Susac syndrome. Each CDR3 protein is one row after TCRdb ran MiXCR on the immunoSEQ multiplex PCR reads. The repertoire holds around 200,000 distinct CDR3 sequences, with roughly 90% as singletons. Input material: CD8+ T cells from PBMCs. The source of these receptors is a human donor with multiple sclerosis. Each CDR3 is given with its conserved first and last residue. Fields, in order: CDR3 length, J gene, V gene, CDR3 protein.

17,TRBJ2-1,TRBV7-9,CASSPSQTSGVYNEQFF
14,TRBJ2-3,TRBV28,CASSFVAGTDTQYF
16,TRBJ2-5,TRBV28,CASSVPGTGLQETQYF
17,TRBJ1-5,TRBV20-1,CSARGDRTRPNNQPQHF
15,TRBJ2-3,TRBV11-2,CASSSSGAATDTQYF
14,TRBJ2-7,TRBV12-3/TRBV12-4,CASSLASSPYEQYF
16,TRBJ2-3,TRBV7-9,CASSPRERELVDTQYF
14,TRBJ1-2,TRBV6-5,CASTRQGGRRGYTF
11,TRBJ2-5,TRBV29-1,CSGLQTETQYF
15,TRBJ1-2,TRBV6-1,CASSERDRVFYGYTF
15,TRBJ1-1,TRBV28,CASSKKPAMNTEAFF
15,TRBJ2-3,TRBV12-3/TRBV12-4,CASSLAEGSTDTQYF
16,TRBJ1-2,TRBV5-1,CASSPRDGGADYGYTF
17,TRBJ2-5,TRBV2,CASSEFPGQGSQETQYF
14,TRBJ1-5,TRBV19,CASSTGQSNQPQHF
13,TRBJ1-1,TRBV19,CASSLTPNTEAFF
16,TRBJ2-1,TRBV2,CASSEGVAGGYNEQFF
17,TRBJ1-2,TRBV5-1,CASSLVGDSLTSYGYTF
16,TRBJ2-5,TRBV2,CASSESRGAYQETQYF
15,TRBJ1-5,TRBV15,CATSSDRGGNQPQHF
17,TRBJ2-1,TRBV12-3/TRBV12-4,CASSLAQPSLNQDEQFF
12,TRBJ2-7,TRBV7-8,CASSLALNEQYF
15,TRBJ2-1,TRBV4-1,CASSGLAGFYNEQFF
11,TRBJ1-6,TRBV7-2,CASLTVGALHF
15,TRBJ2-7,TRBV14,CASSQATGDTYEQYF
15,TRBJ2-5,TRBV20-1,CSARSGLASQETQYF
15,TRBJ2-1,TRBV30,CAWRQGLGIYNEQFF
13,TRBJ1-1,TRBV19,CASSIDGNTEAFF
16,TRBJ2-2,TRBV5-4,CASSSVAGENTGELFF
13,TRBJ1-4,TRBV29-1,CSGLDRSGEKLFF
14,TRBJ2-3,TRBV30,CAWSVLLRADTQYF
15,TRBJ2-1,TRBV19,CASSILLVPINEQFF
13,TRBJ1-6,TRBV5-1,CASSLEANSPLHF
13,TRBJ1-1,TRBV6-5,CASSPPGLTEAFF
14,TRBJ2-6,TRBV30,CAWSAQAGANVLTF
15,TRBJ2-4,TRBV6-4,CASTTRGGGENIQYF
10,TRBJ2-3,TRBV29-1,CSVPGDTQYF
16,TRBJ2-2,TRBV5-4,CASSTPGSGTPGELFF
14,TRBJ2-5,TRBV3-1,CASSQEALQETQYF
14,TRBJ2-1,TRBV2,CASRSSGGANEQFF
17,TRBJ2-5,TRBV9,CASSVGILAGAQETQYF
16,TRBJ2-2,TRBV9,CASSGTTPPNTGELFF
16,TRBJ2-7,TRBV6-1,CASSEMETSGFYEQYF
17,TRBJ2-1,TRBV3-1,CASSQDPRVGASNEQFF
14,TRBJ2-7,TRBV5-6,CASSWGLAGYEQYF
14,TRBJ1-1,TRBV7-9,CASPGDRGNTEAFF
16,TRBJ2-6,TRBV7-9,CASTWDNFPGANVLTF
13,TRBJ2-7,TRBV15,CATSPGRSYEQYF
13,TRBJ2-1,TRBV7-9,CASLLGSHNEQFF
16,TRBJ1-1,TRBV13,CASSVTIGTSGTEVFF
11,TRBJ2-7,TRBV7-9,CASSPGFEQYF
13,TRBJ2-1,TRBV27,CASSSGTPGEQFF
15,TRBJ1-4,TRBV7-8,CASSLDSGGREKLFF
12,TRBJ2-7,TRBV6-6,CASSYSRYEQYF
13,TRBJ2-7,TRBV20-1,CSASGTESYEQYF
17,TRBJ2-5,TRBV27,CASSSPSKSVSEETQYF
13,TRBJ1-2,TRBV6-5,CASNSSLEDGYTF